These 26 T cell receptor beta chains were all obtained from the same sample, sequenced in a study of human T cells and chemical hapten exposure. Via MiXCR, TCRdb re-called the RACE reads, giving one row per CDR3 protein. The table records more than 30,000 distinct CDR3 sequences, about 6.3% of them present only once. The time point here: patch test 1, 2 weeks after DPC sensitization. As for treatment: therapeutic diphenylcyclopropenone sensitization with weekly scalp DPC. Total RNA was isolated from unfractionated whole blood. Specimen: whole blood, collected in connection with sensitization to the hapten diphenylcyclopropenone (DPC). All receptors come from a woman in her twenties or thirties with alopecia areata. Some clones in this sample may be carry-over from other donors' samples.

This rearrangement joins TRBV7-2 to TRBJ1-5, with D possibly TRBD1 on 6 matching bases. Germline values: CDR1 SGHTA, CDR2 FQGNSA. V dropped 4 bases and J dropped 6 bases, with 16 bases sitting between them. The CDR3 is made up of 15 amino acids. Here the CDR3 DNA reads TGTGCCAGCAGCTCGCAAGGGGGGGGGGTTCAGCCCCAGCATTTT. Translating it yields CASSSQGGGVQPQHF.

In its sample, this clonotype was seen a few times. The chain uses TRBV2 and TRBJ2-7, with D unclear. There are 12 residues in the CDR3. The V end lost 8 bases, the J end lost 3 bases, and 11 bases lay between the germline ends. Per the germline V gene, CDR1 is SNHLY and CDR2 is FYNNEI. For the CDR3, the DNA is TGTGCCAGCCATGGTCAGGACTACGAGCAGTACTTC. As protein: CASHGQDYEQYF.

This clonotype was counted only a few times. The chain joins TRBV7-2 to TRBJ1-5; 7 nucleotides align to TRBD1. J gave up 3 bases and V 1 base, and 9 bases lay outside the gene matches. CDR1 and CDR2 from the germline V gene are SGHTA and FQGNSA. This CDR3 region has 17 residues. The CDR3 nucleotides read TGTGCCAGCAGCTTAGGAGGGGGACAGCGAGTCAATCAGCCCCAGCATTTT. This encodes CASSLGGGQRVNQPQHF.

Many counts were recorded for this clonotype. The V gene is TRBV7-2, the J gene TRBJ2-5, with 7 nucleotides matching TRBD2. Germline lookup yields CDR1 SGHTA and CDR2 FQGNSA. Losses at the gene ends were 2 bases for V and 2 bases for J; bases not matched to a gene: 2. The CDR3 has 14 residues. The CDR3 nucleotides are TGTGCCAGCAGCTTACGACTAGCACAAGAGACCCAGTACTTC. It specifies CASSLRLAQETQYF.

This chain joins TRBV5-1 and TRBJ2-5; weak D call: TRBD2 (6 bases). Germline V gene lookup returns CDR1 SGHRS and CDR2 YFSETQ. V was clipped by 4 bases and J by 1 base, with 14 bases between them. This CDR3 spans 15 amino acids. Here the CDR3 DNA reads TGCGCCAGCAGCGCACGGGGGATCCCCCAAGAGACCCAGTACTTC. It specifies CASSARGIPQETQYF.

This clonotype has a count of ten or more. The J gene is TRBJ1-4, the V gene TRBV28; TRBD1 is a possible D gene (6 bases). The CDR3 sequence is 15 residues long. The V gene lost 6 bases and the J gene lost 3 bases, with 14 bases spanning the gap. Germline CDR1 and CDR2: MDHEN and SYDVKM. The CDR3 reads CASSHAGGPNEKLFF. The DNA for the CDR3 is TGTGCCAGCAGCCACGCCGGGGGCCCTAATGAAAAACTGTTTTTT. Complete variable domain (other parts from reference TRBV28 and TRBJ1-4): DVKVTQSSRYLVKRTGEKVFLECVQDMDHENMFWYRQDPGLGLRLIYFSYDVKMKEKGDIPEGYSVSREKKERFSLILESASTNQTSMYLCASSHAGGPNEKLFFGSGTQLSVL.

At least ten counts were recorded for this clonotype. This rearrangement joins TRBV10-3 to TRBJ2-6; D gene unclear. This CDR3 has 13 residues. The germline V gene encodes CDR1 ENHRY and CDR2 SYGVKD. V shed 4 bases and J shed 2 bases, with 3 bases lying between them. CDR3 loop: CAISAPGANVLTF. The CDR3 coding sequence is TGTGCCATCAGTGCCCCTGGGGCCAACGTCCTGACTTTC.

J is TRBJ2-1 and V is TRBV7-2; TRBD2 matches 7 bases. Germline-derived CDR1 and CDR2 are SGHTA and FQGNSA. V gave up 5 bases and J gave up 9 bases; unmatched junction bases: 7. CDR3 length: 13 amino acids. The CDR3 reads CASSPRLAGEQFF. In nucleotides, the CDR3 is TGTGCCAGCAGCCCCCGACTAGCCGGTGAGCAGTTCTTC.

This rearrangement joins TRBV6-1 to TRBJ1-4; 7 bases map to TRBD1. Germline-derived CDR1 and CDR2 are MNHNS and SASEGT. This CDR3 spans 16 amino acids. V lost 6 bases and J lost 0; bases outside the gene matches: 7. This CDR3 is CASRGQRGATNEKLFF. In DNA, the CDR3 is TGTGCCAGCAGGGGACAGAGGGGTGCAACTAATGAAAAACTGTTTTTT.

This sequence joins TRBV12-3 or TRBV12-4 and TRBJ2-5, with D maybe TRBD1 (5 bases). Trimming took 5 bases from V and 3 from J, leaving 10 bases between them. The CDR3 has 13 amino acids. The CDR3 protein is CASSQDTEETQYF. The CDR3 DNA sequence: TGTGCCAGCAGTCAGGACACGGAAGAGACCCAGTACTTC.

This clonotype was seen ten or more times. The rearrangement links TRBV5-1 to TRBJ2-5; D is possibly TRBD2 (6 bases). CDR1 and CDR2 (germline): SGHRS, YFSETQ. V dropped 5 bases and J dropped 4 bases, with 12 bases sitting between them. The CDR3 extends over 13 amino acids. The CDR3 is CASSPEGRETQYF. In nucleotides, the CDR3 is TGCGCCAGCAGTCCGGAGGGCCGAGAGACCCAGTACTTC.

The table lists this clonotype with many counts. The chain carries TRBV11-2 and TRBJ1-1, with a tentative D call TRBD1 (5 bases). V dropped 0 bases and J dropped 5 bases, with 13 bases sitting between them. This CDR3 has 15 amino acids. Germline assignment: CDR1 SGHAT and CDR2 FQNNGV. The CDR3 sequence: CASSLDWGLGTEAFF. The CDR3 DNA sequence: TGTGCCAGCAGCTTAGATTGGGGGTTGGGGACTGAAGCTTTCTTT.

This clonotype was counted ten times or more. The chain is built from TRBV5-6 and TRBJ1-4; D is perhaps TRBD1 (6 bases). This CDR3 has 14 residues. Looked up from germline, CDR1 is SGHDT and CDR2 is YYEEEE. V lost 3 bases to trimming and J lost 3 bases, with 9 bases between them. The CDR3 spells CASSSGQPNEKLFF. The CDR3 DNA reads as TGTGCCAGCAGCTCCGGACAGCCTAATGAAAAACTGTTTTTT.

The chain is built from TRBV6-2 or TRBV6-3 and TRBJ2-4; 8 bases are a match to TRBD1. Germline lookup yields CDR1 MNHEY and CDR2 SVGEGT. V was pared by 0 bases and J by 7 bases, with 5 bases of the junction left unmatched. The CDR3 is 15 amino acids. As DNA, the CDR3 is TGTGCCAGCAGTTACTCGTGGACAGGGAGTAACATTCAGTACTTC. Protein sequence: CASSYSWTGSNIQYF.

The chain's CDR3 is CASSLRQGVGYTF. For the CDR3, the DNA is TGTGCCAGCAGTCTTCGACAGGGAGTCGGCTACACCTTC. The J gene is TRBJ1-2, the V gene TRBV12-3 or TRBV12-4; 7 nucleotides align to TRBD1. The CDR3 sequence is 13 residues long. V lost 5 bases and J lost 8; bases outside the gene matches: 8.

This clonotype was picked up a small number of times. The chain employs TRBV6-5 and TRBJ1-6; the D is unclear. V dropped 0 bases and J dropped 7 bases, with 10 bases sitting between them. The CDR3 runs 15 residues. Per the germline V gene, CDR1 is MNHEY and CDR2 is SVGAGI. In nucleotides, the CDR3 is TGTGCCAGCAGTTACTCTTCAGGCCTGAATTCACCCCTCCACTTT. It is translated as CASSYSSGLNSPLHF.

The chain has TRBV2 and TRBJ2-3; TRBD2 aligns across 16 bases. The CDR3 extends over 19 amino acids. Germline V gives CDR1 SNHLY, CDR2 FYNNEI. The V and J ends lost 4 bases and 4 bases, in that order; junction bases with no gene match: 11. In DNA form, the CDR3 reads TGTGCCAGCAGTGTGGGGACTAGCGGGGGGGATCGCTACGCAGATACGCAGTATTTT. As protein: CASSVGTSGGDRYADTQYF.

By frequency in the sample, this clonotype is medium-sized. The chain employs TRBV11-2 and TRBJ2-7; D not resolved. Germline CDR1 and CDR2: SGHAT and FQNNGV. The V and J ends lost 5 bases and 2 bases respectively, with 7 bases between them. The CDR3 spans 12 residues. CDR3 protein: CASSTGTYEQYF. CDR3 bases: TGTGCCAGCAGCACGGGCACCTACGAGCAGTACTTC.

This clonotype has just a few counts. This chain connects TRBV28 to TRBJ2-7, with D tentatively TRBD2 (7 bases). Germline V gene lookup returns CDR1 MDHEN and CDR2 SYDVKM. V dropped 7 bases and J dropped 4 bases, with 23 bases sitting between them. CDR3 length: 16 residues. CDR3 bases: TGTGCCAGCAACACGTCTCCCCTCGGGGGGCGGTACGAGCAGTACTTC. Encoded protein: CASNTSPLGGRYEQYF.

This clonotype was counted only a few times. This chain joins TRBV11-2 and TRBJ2-1; 12 positions agree with TRBD2. The CDR3 spans 14 residues. The V gene end was trimmed by 5 bases and the J gene end by 13 bases; junction bases not matched to a gene: 9. Germline lookup yields CDR1 SGHAT and CDR2 FQNNGV. CDR3 sequence: CASSPSSGGAVQFF. Written as DNA, the CDR3 is TGTGCCAGCAGCCCGTCTAGCGGGGGGGCCGTTCAGTTCTTC.

There are a few counts of this clonotype. The genes are TRBV6-5 and TRBJ1-1; 9 bases fit TRBD1. CDR3 length: 14 residues. The J segment lost 7 bases and the V segment lost 7 bases, leaving 10 bases of the junction unmatched. Germline V CDR1 and CDR2: MNHEY, SVGAGI. The CDR3 loop is CASTPGDRANEAFF. The CDR3 DNA reads TGTGCCAGCACCCCTGGGGACAGGGCTAATGAAGCTTTCTTT.

The rearrangement uses TRBV4-3 and TRBJ1-4; D not resolved. This CDR3 contains 14 residues. Germline V gene lookup returns CDR1 LGHNA and CDR2 YSLEER. Trimming took off 0 bases at V and 7 bases at J, with 9 bases between the two ends. DNA for the CDR3: TGCGCCAGCAGCCAAGATTTTGGTAGTGAAAAACTGTTTTTT. It encodes CASSQDFGSEKLFF.

In its sample, this clonotype was seen many times. The rearrangement links TRBV6-2 or TRBV6-3 to TRBJ2-3; possibly TRBD1 for D (6 bases). The CDR3 length is 12 residues. Trimming took 9 bases from V and 3 from J, leaving 10 bases between them. Per germline, CDR1 MNHEY and CDR2 SVGEGT. CDR3 region: CASKRGTDTQYF. DNA for the CDR3: TGTGCCAGTAAAAGGGGGACAGATACGCAGTATTTT.

This clonotype was seen repeatedly, ten times or more. J is TRBJ2-7 and V is TRBV6-5; D is possibly TRBD1 or TRBD2 (5 bases each). Trimming took 6 bases from V and 0 from J, leaving 15 bases between them. Germline CDR1 and CDR2: MNHEY and SVGAGI. The CDR3 sequence is 15 residues long. CDR3 region: CASSPGPTSSYEQYF. CDR3 nucleotide sequence: TGTGCCAGCAGCCCGGGACCGACGAGCTCCTACGAGCAGTACTTC.

This clonotype counts as medium-sized. This sequence joins TRBV12-3 or TRBV12-4 and TRBJ1-1; TRBD1 is a possible D gene (6 bases). The CDR3 sequence is 14 residues long. V was cut by 1 base and J by 4 bases, with 10 bases left in between. The CDR3, as DNA: TGTGCCAGCAGTTTAGTAGGGGGTGGCACTGAAGCTTTCTTT. Translation: CASSLVGGGTEAFF.

This clonotype was recorded many times. This sequence joins TRBV6-5 and TRBJ1-5; D unresolved. This CDR3 contains 13 residues. Trimming left V 2 bases short and J 5 bases short, with 7 bases between. From germline, CDR1 is MNHEY and CDR2 SVGAGI. The CDR3 region has the DNA TGTGCCAGCAGTTACGGTATGGATCAGCCCCAGCATTTT. Amino acid sequence: CASSYGMDQPQHF.